This T cell receptor beta chain was found in a study of technical replicates of blood from several donors. V was clipped by 5 bases and J by 8 bases; unmatched bases: 10. This CDR3 has 14 residues. The germline V gene encodes CDR1 SGHNT and CDR2 YYREEE (reference sequence). Assay: immunoSEQ multiplex PCR; the TCRdb copy retains only in-frame clones and omits some. The sample includes more than 90,000 clones, approximately 95% seen only once; the top ten take around 0.3%. The J gene is TRBJ1-1, the V gene TRBV5-4, with 9 bases aligning to TRBD1. Sequencing was performed on T cells isolated from PBMCs. This sequence was found in a human donor in good health. CDR3 coding DNA: TGTGCCAGCAGGGACCGGGACAGGGCGCCCGAAGCTTTCTTT. This encodes CASRDRDRAPEAFF.